This paragraph reports one T cell receptor (beta chain). Its specificity is unknown. These data are taken from a study of graft-versus-host responses after intestinal transplantation. Study overall: Every recipient had anti-thymocyte globulin induction and around three years of tacrolimus plus steroids. Study results and limitations: Some GvH clones appeared in ileal mucosa or blood before recipient bone marrow. High graft-versus-host to host-versus-graft T cell clonal ratios marked allografts of patients with graft-donor macrochimerism. Early post-transplant declines in HvG were associated with peak levels of circulating GvH clones.

Sequenced by immunoSEQ multiplex PCR; TCRdb stores in-frame clones only, minus some. The data contain 80,000 to 100,000 clones, just under 95% of them singletons. V was shortened by 4 bases and J by 4 bases, with 16 bases between the two germline ends. The CDR3 has 15 amino acids. Germline CDR1 SGHRS, CDR2 YFSETQ. Sequences were derived from unstimulated CD8+ T cells sorted from spleen or lymph node cells, sampled before transplant. The origin of this receptor is a human donor who was the organ donor for an intestinal transplant. The chain carries TRBV5-1 and TRBJ2-3; possible D gene TRBD2, 5 bases. The DNA for the CDR3 is TGCGCCAGCAGCCCCGAGCAGGTGGAGGCAGATACGCAGTATTTT. Translated: CASSPEQVEADTQYF.